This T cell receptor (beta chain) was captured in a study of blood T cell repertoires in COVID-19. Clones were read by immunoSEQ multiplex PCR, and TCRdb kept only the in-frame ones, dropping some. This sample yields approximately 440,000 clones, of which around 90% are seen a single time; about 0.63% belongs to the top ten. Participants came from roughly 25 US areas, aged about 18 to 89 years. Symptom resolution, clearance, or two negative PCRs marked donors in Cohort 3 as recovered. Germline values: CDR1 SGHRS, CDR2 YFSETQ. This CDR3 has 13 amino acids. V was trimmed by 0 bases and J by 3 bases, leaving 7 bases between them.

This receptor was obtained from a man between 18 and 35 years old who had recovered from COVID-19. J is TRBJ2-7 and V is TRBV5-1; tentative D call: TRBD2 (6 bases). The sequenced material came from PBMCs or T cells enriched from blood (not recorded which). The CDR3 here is CASSLVGGYEQYF. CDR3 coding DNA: TGCGCCAGCAGCTTGGTCGGGGGCTACGAGCAGTACTTC.